This T cell receptor (beta chain) was identified in a study of regulatory T cells in long-lasting Graves disease. The time point: newly diagnosed GD, antithyroid drugs for less than 3 months. There was RNA extracted from PBMCs, and the TCR library was made from it. This CDR3 is 15 amino acids long. Between the trimmed V and J ends, which lost 7 bases and 8 bases, there was a span of 21 bases. CDR1 is MNHEY, CDR2 SMNVEV, per germline (reference sequence). Sequencing libraries for TCR beta were prepared with iRepertoire HTBI primers and Arm-PCR of CDR3 regions. MiXCR, applied by TCRdb to the multiplex PCR reads, yields one record per CDR3 protein. The profile shows hundreds of thousands of distinct CDR3 sequences, approximately 15% of them singletons. The same sample was also used in a study of T cells in Graves' hyperthyroidism and ophthalmopathy.

V and J are TRBV27 and TRBJ2-1; weak D call: TRBD2 (7 bases). Source: peripheral blood mononuclear cells (PBMCs), taken at new diagnosis, from a patient treated with antithyroid drugs. This receptor was obtained from a woman younger than 45 with Graves disease. The CDR3 spells CASIRGGPPSHEQFF. The CDR3 DNA sequence: TGTGCCAGCATTAGGGGGGGCCCTCCCTCCCATGAGCAGTTCTTC.